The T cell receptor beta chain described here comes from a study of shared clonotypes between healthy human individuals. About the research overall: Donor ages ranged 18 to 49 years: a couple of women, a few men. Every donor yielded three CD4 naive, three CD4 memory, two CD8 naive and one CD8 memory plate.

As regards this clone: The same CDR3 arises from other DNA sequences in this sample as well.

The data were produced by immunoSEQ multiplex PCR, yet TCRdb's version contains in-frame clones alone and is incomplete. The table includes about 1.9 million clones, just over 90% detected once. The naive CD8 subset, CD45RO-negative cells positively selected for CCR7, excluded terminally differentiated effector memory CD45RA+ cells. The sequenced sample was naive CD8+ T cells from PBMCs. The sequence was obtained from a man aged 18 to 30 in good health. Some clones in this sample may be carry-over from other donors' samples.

The CDR3 nucleotides are TGTGCCAGCAGCTTCGGGCGCGATACGCAGTATTTT. It specifies CASSFGRDTQYF. The genes are TRBV7-2 and TRBJ2-3; D is uncertain. The CDR3 consists of 12 residues. Germline V CDR1 and CDR2: SGHTA, FQGNSA. Trimming left V 3 bases short and J 6 bases short, with 7 bases between.